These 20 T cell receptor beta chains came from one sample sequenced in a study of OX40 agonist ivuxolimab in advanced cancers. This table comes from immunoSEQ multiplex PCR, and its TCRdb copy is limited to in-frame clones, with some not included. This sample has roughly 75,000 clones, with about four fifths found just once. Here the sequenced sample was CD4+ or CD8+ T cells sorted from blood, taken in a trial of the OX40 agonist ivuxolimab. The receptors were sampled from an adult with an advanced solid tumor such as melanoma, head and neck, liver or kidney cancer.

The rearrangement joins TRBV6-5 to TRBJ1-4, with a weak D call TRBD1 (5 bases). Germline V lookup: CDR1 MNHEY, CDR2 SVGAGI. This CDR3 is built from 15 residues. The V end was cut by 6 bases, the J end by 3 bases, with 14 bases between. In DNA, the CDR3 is TGTGCCAGCAGAGGGGCTTGGGGAGCTAATGAAAAACTGTTTTTT. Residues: CASRGAWGANEKLFF.

The CDR3 is CASSPIAGGLNEQFF. In DNA, the CDR3 is TGTGCCAGCAGCCCTATAGCGGGGGGGCTCAATGAGCAGTTCTTC. The rearrangement uses TRBV14 and TRBJ2-1; TRBD2 matches at 11 bases. The germline V gene has CDR1 SGHDN and CDR2 FVKESK. J gave up 6 bases and V 4 bases, and 5 bases lay outside the gene matches. The CDR3 is 15 residues long.

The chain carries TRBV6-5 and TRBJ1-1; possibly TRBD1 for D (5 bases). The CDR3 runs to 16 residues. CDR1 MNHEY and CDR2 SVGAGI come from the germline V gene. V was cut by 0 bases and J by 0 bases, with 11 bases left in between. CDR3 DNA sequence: TGTGCCAGCAGTTACTCACGGGGCCCGATGAACACTGAAGCTTTCTTT. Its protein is CASSYSRGPMNTEAFF.

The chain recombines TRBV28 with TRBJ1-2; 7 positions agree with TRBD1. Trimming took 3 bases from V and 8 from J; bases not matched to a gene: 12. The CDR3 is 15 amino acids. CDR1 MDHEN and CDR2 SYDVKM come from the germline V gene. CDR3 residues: CASSFRDRDLLGYTF. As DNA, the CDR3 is TGTGCCAGCAGTTTCCGGGACAGAGACCTCTTGGGCTACACCTTC.

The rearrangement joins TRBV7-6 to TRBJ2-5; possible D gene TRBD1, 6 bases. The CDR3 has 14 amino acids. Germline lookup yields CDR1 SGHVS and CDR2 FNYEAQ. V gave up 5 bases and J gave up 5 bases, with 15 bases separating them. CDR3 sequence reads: CASSPRQAWETQYF. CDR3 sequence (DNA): TGTGCCAGCAGCCCGAGACAGGCCTGGGAGACCCAGTACTTC.

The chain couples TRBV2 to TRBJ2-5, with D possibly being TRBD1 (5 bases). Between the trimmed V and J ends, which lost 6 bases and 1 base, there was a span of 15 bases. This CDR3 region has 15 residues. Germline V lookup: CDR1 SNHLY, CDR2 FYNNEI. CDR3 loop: CASRRTLGVQETQYF. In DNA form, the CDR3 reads TGTGCCAGCAGGAGAACGTTAGGGGTCCAAGAGACCCAGTACTTC.

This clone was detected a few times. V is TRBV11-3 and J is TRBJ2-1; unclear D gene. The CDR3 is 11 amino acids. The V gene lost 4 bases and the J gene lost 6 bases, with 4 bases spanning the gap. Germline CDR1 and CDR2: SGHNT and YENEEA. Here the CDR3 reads CASSSTNEQFF. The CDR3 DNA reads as TGTGCCAGCAGCTCAACCAATGAGCAGTTCTTC.

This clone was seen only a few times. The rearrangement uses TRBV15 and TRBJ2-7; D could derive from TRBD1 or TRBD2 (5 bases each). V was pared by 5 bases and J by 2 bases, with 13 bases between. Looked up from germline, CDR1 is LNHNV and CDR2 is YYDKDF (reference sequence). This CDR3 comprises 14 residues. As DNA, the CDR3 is TGTGCCACCAGCGACCGGGACGGAGCCTACGAGCAGTACTTC. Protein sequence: CATSDRDGAYEQYF.

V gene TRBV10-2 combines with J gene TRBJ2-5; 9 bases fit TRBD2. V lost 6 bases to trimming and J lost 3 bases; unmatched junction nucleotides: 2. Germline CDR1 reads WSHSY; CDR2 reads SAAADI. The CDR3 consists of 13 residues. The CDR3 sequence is CASRLAGEETQYF. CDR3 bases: TGCGCCAGCAGATTAGCGGGAGAAGAGACCCAGTACTTC.

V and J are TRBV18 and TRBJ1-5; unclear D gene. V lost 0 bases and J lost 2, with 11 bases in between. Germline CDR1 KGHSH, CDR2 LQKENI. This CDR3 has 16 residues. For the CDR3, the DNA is TGTGCCAGCTCACCACCGATGGCAAGACGCAATCAGCCCCAGCATTTT. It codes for CASSPPMARRNQPQHF. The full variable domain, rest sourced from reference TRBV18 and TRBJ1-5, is NAGVMQNPRHLVRRRGQEARLRCSPMKGHSHVYWYRQLPEEGLKFMVYLQKENIIDESGMPKERFSAEFPKEGPSILRIQQVVRGDSAAYFCASSPPMARRNQPQHFGDGTRLSIL.

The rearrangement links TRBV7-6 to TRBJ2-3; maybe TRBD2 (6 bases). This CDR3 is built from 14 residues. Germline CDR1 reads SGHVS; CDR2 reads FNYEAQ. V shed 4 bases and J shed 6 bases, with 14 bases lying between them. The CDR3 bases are TGTGCCAGCAGCTCTCAGGAGGGGAGGGATACGCAGTATTTT. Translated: CASSSQEGRDTQYF.

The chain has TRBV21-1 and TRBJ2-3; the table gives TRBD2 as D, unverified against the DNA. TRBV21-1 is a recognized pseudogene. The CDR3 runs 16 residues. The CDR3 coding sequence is TGTGCCAGGATATGGACTAGCTCATTCCTCACAGATACGCAGTATTTT. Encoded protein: CARIWTSSFLTDTQYF.

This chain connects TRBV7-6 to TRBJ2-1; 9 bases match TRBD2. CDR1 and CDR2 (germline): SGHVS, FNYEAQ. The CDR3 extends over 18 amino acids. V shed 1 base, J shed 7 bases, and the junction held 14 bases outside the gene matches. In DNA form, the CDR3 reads TGTGCCAGCAGCTTAGTAGCGGGGGCCACCCTCTCCTGGAATGAGCAGTTCTTC. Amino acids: CASSLVAGATLSWNEQFF.

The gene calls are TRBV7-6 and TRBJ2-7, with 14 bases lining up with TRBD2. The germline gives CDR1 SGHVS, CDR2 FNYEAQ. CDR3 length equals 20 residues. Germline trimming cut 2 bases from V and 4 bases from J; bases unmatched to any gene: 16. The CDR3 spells CASSLFSGGGGLAGVYEQYF. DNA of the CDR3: TGTGCCAGCAGCTTATTTTCAGGGGGCGGGGGACTAGCGGGAGTATACGAGCAGTACTTC.

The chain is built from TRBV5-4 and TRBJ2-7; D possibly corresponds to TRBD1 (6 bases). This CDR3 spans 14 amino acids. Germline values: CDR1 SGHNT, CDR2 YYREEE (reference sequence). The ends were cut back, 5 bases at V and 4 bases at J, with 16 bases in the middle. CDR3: CASSEATGGYEQYF. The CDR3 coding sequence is TGTGCCAGCAGTGAAGCGACAGGAGGATACGAGCAGTACTTC.

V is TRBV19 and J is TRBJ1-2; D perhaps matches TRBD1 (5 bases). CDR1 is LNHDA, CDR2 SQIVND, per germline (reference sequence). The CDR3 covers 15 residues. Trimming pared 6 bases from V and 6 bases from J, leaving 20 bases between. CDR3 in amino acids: CASSPDGGRMDGYTF. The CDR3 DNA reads TGTGCCAGTAGCCCAGATGGGGGACGTATGGATGGCTACACCTTC.

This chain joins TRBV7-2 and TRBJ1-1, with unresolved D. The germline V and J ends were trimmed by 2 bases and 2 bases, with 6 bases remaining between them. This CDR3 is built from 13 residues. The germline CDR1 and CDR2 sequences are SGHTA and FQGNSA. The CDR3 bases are TGTGCCAGCAGCTTATCTGTAAACACTGAAGCTTTCTTT. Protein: CASSLSVNTEAFF.

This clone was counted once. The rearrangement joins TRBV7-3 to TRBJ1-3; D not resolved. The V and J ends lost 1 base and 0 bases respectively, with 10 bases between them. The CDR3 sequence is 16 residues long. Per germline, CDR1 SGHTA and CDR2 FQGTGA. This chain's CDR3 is CASSLMVGSSGNTIYF. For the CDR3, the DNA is TGTGCCAGCAGCTTAATGGTTGGGAGCTCTGGAAACACCATATATTTT.

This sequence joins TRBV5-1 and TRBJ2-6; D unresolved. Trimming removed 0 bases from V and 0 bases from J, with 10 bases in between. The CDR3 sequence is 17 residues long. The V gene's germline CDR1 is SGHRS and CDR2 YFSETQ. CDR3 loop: CASSLARSDSGANVLTF. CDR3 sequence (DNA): TGCGCCAGCAGCTTGGCCAGGTCCGACTCTGGGGCCAACGTCCTGACTTTC.

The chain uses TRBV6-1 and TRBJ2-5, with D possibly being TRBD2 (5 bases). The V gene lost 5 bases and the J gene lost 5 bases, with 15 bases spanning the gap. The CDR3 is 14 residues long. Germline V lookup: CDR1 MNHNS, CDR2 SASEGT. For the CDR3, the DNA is TGTGCCAGCAGTTTTTCCCACCGAGGGGAGACCCAGTACTTC. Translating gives CASSFSHRGETQYF.